The 30 T cell receptor beta chains presented below share a single source sample, sequenced in a study of T cell responses to AZD1222 COVID-19 vaccine. Assay: immunoSEQ multiplex PCR; the TCRdb copy retains only in-frame clones and omits some. The sample holds some 74,000 clones, about nine tenths seen once. The sequences come from peripheral blood, collected 28 days after the second AZD1222 dose. The receptors were gathered from an adult who received the AZD1222 COVID-19 vaccine.

V and J are TRBV6-6 and TRBJ1-3, with D uncertain. Germline V gene data show CDR1 as MNHNY and CDR2 as SVGAGI (reference sequence). Trimming removed 8 bases from V and 2 bases from J, with 25 bases in between. The CDR3 extends over 18 amino acids. The chain's CDR3 is CASRPLLGQTPAGNTIYF. The CDR3, as DNA: TGTGCCAGCCGTCCACTTTTAGGTCAGACGCCGGCTGGAAACACCATATATTTT.

V gene TRBV18 combines with J gene TRBJ1-3; 7 nucleotides match TRBD1. Germline V gene data show CDR1 as KGHSH and CDR2 as LQKENI. There are 15 residues in the CDR3. V shed 4 bases, J shed 0 bases, and the junction held 3 bases outside the gene matches. CDR3 protein: CASSLGQSSGNTIYF. CDR3 bases: TGTGCCAGCTCACTGGGACAGAGCTCTGGAAACACCATATATTTT.

This clone appeared a few times. The rearrangement links TRBV30 to TRBJ1-6; 8 bases match TRBD1. Trimming removed 0 bases from V and 9 bases from J; junction bases left unmatched: 4. This CDR3 spans 14 amino acids. The V gene's germline CDR1 is GTSNPN and CDR2 SVGIG (reference sequence). The CDR3 protein is CAWSVPGGGSPLHF. The CDR3 nucleotides are TGTGCCTGGAGTGTACCAGGGGGCGGTTCACCCCTCCACTTT. The full variable domain, rest sourced from reference TRBV30 and TRBJ1-6, is SQTIHQWPATLVQPVGSPLSLECTVEGTSNPNLYWYRQAAGRGLQLLFYSVGIGQISSEVPQNLSASRPQDRQFILSSKKLLLSDSGFYLCAWSVPGGGSPLHFGNGTRLTVT.

This chain connects TRBV10-3 to TRBJ1-2; TRBD1 might be the D (5 bases). Germline V gene sequence: CDR1 ENHRY, CDR2 SYGVKD. V dropped 6 bases and J dropped 8 bases, with 19 bases sitting between them. The CDR3 covers 14 residues. The CDR3 loop is CAISLEGTAFGYTF. For the CDR3, the DNA is TGTGCCATCAGCCTCGAGGGGACTGCTTTCGGCTACACCTTC.

The chain uses TRBV18 and TRBJ1-1, with D possibly TRBD1 on 6 matching bases. Trimming left V 4 bases short and J 2 bases short, with 14 bases between. This CDR3 has 15 residues. Germline V CDR1 and CDR2: KGHSH, LQKENI. This CDR3 reads CASSLSTGLNTEAFF. The CDR3 DNA follows: TGTGCCAGCTCACTATCTACAGGGCTTAACACTGAAGCTTTCTTT.

V gene TRBV19 combines with J gene TRBJ1-2; D unclear. The V end lost 6 bases, the J end lost 2 bases, and 10 bases lay between the germline ends. This CDR3 spans 13 amino acids. Germline lookup yields CDR1 LNHDA and CDR2 SQIVND (reference sequence). CDR3 in amino acids: CASSMSRNYGYTF. The CDR3 DNA follows: TGTGCCAGTAGCATGAGCAGGAACTATGGCTACACCTTC.

The chain couples TRBV18 to TRBJ1-1; D ambiguous. V gave up 6 bases and J gave up 1 base, with 18 bases separating them. Germline V gives CDR1 KGHSH, CDR2 LQKENI. This CDR3 has 16 residues. The CDR3 loop is CASSPESGRQNTEAFF. The CDR3, as DNA: TGTGCCAGCTCCCCAGAGTCGGGCCGCCAGAACACTGAAGCTTTCTTT.

CDR3 in amino acids: CASSPGGIDRTDTQYF. The CDR3 nucleotides read TGCGCCAGCTCCCCCGGCGGGATTGATCGCACAGATACGCAGTATTTT. V gene TRBV5-1 combines with J gene TRBJ2-3, with D possibly TRBD2 on 6 matching bases. Germline V gene data show CDR1 as SGHRS and CDR2 as YFSETQ. The CDR3 length is 16 residues. V was pared by 7 bases and J by 1 base, with 19 bases between.

The chain couples TRBV11-2 to TRBJ1-2; possibly TRBD1 for D (6 bases). CDR1 is SGHAT, CDR2 FQNNGV, per germline. The CDR3 extends over 12 amino acids. V lost 4 bases and J 3 bases, leaving 6 bases between the germline ends. DNA of the CDR3: TGTGCCAGCAGCTACAGGGACTATGGCTACACCTTC. This codes for CASSYRDYGYTF.

This clone was observed once. The chain is built from TRBV6-5 and TRBJ2-6, with D possibly TRBD1 on 8 matching bases. The ends were cut back, 8 bases at V and 11 bases at J, with 22 bases in the middle. From germline, CDR1 is MNHEY and CDR2 SVGAGI. This CDR3 comprises 15 residues. This CDR3 is CASFPGGGGGHVLTF. The CDR3, as DNA: TGTGCCAGCTTCCCAGGGGGCGGGGGTGGTCACGTCCTGACTTTC.

This clone was seen only a few times. The V and J genes are TRBV10-2 and TRBJ1-1; TRBD1 matches 9 bases. The CDR3 spans 15 residues. Trimming removed 4 bases from V and 4 bases from J; junction bases left unmatched: 7. Per germline, CDR1 WSHSY and CDR2 SAAADI. CDR3 bases: TGCGCCAGCAGTGGACCGGGACAGGGTGGCACTGAAGCTTTCTTT. This codes for CASSGPGQGGTEAFF.

The V and J genes are TRBV7-8 and TRBJ2-5; TRBD2 is a possible D gene (6 bases). The CDR3 has 14 amino acids. Germline values: CDR1 SGHVS, CDR2 FQNEAQ. Trimming took 1 base from V and 5 from J, leaving 11 bases between them. The CDR3 here is CASSLGGVGETQYF. The CDR3 bases are TGTGCCAGCAGCTTAGGCGGGGTCGGGGAGACCCAGTACTTC. Full variable domain (remainder filled in from reference TRBV7-8 and TRBJ2-5): GAGVSQSPRYKVAKRGQDVALRCDPISGHVSLFWYQQALGQGPEFLTYFQNEAQLDKSGLPSDRFFAERPEGSVSTLKIQRTQQEDSAVYLCASSLGGVGETQYFGPGTRLLVL.

This sequence joins TRBV14 and TRBJ2-3; TRBD2 matches 7 bases. J was trimmed by 2 bases and V by 2 bases; bases with no gene match: 10. CDR1 SGHDN and CDR2 FVKESK come from the germline V gene. This CDR3 has 17 residues. CDR3 amino acids: CASSQLLQAGDTDTQYF. CDR3 nucleotide sequence: TGTGCCAGCAGCCAACTATTACAGGCGGGGGACACAGATACGCAGTATTTT.

The genes are TRBV19 and TRBJ1-3, with no clear D. The CDR3 has 15 residues. V was cut by 3 bases and J by 0 bases, with 9 bases left in between. Looked up from germline, CDR1 is LNHDA and CDR2 is SQIVND (reference sequence). Written as DNA, the CDR3 is TGTGCCAGTAGTATTAGGGTCTCCTCTGGAAACACCATATATTTT. As protein: CASSIRVSSGNTIYF. The complete variable domain, with remaining parts taken from reference TRBV19 and TRBJ1-3, reads DGGITQSPKYLFRKEGQNVTLSCEQNLNHDAMYWYRQDPGQGLRLIYYSQIVNDFQKGDIAEGYSVSREKKESFPLTVTSAQKNPTAFYLCASSIRVSSGNTIYFGEGSWLTVV.

The rearrangement uses TRBV27 and TRBJ1-6, with no clear D. The CDR3 contains 14 residues. Germline CDR1 MNHEY, CDR2 SMNVEV (reference sequence). Trimming pared 1 base from V and 8 bases from J, leaving 9 bases between. CDR3 nucleotides: TGTGCCAGCAGTTTATTGGGCAGGCATTCACCCCTCCACTTT. It translates to CASSLLGRHSPLHF.

This chain links TRBV7-9 with TRBJ1-2; D not resolved. The germline V and J ends were trimmed by 5 bases and 0 bases, with 13 bases remaining between them. CDR1 is SEHNR, CDR2 FQNEAQ, per germline (reference sequence). This CDR3 comprises 15 residues. This CDR3 is CASSGTRAPNYGYTF. CDR3 sequence (DNA): TGTGCCAGCAGCGGTACACGGGCCCCTAACTATGGCTACACCTTC. The entire variable domain, with the rest obtained from reference TRBV7-9 and TRBJ1-2, is as follows: DTGVSQNPRHKITKRGQNVTFRCDPISEHNRLYWYRQTLGQGPEFLTYFQNEAQLEKSRLLSDRFSAERPKGSFSTLEIQRTEQGDSAMYLCASSGTRAPNYGYTFGSGTRLTVV.

The chain combines TRBV7-9 with TRBJ1-1; D uncertain. V was cut by 2 bases and J by 0 bases, with 13 bases left in between. Germline loops: CDR1 SEHNR, CDR2 FQNEAQ (reference sequence). The CDR3 extends over 16 amino acids. The CDR3 protein is CASSLIDISVNTEAFF. CDR3 bases: TGTGCCAGCAGCTTAATCGATATTTCGGTGAACACTGAAGCTTTCTTT.

The chain has TRBV7-9 and TRBJ1-2, with TRBD1 matching 8 bases. Trimming at V came to 5 bases and at J to 6 bases, leaving 5 bases not matched to a gene. There are 13 residues in the CDR3. CDR1 is SEHNR, CDR2 FQNEAQ, per germline (reference sequence). CDR3 DNA: TGTGCCAGCAGCATCACAGGGGGGGATGGCTACACCTTC. It specifies CASSITGGDGYTF.

The chain has TRBV27 and TRBJ2-1; 10 positions agree with TRBD2. There are 14 residues in the CDR3. Germline V gene data show CDR1 as MNHEY and CDR2 as SMNVEV (reference sequence). Trimming cost V 3 bases and J 7 bases; bases outside gene matches: 3. The CDR3 coding sequence is TGTGCCAGCAGTTTCGGACTAGCGGCTAATGAGCAGTTCTTC. Translating gives CASSFGLAANEQFF.

The J gene is TRBJ1-6, the V gene TRBV5-4; D ambiguous. Germline lookup yields CDR1 SGHNT and CDR2 YYREEE (reference sequence). V lost 1 base, J lost 7 bases, and 9 bases lay in between. The CDR3 is 14 amino acids. The DNA of the CDR3 is TGTGCCAGCAGCTTGTTAATACAGAATTCACCCCTCCACTTT. Amino acid sequence: CASSLLIQNSPLHF.

This chain uses TRBV5-4 with TRBJ1-3, with TRBD1 identical over 7 bases. This CDR3 contains 15 residues. V dropped 4 bases and J dropped 3; count of bases not matched to a gene: 7. Per germline, CDR1 SGHNT and CDR2 YYREEE (reference sequence). CDR3 bases: TGTGCCAGCAGCACTTACCGGGACAGTGGAAACACCATATATTTT. Translation gives CASSTYRDSGNTIYF.

This clone was counted once. This chain connects TRBV19 to TRBJ2-7; D remains ambiguous. V lost 8 bases to trimming and J lost 7 bases, with 18 bases between them. The CDR3 spans 13 residues. Germline CDR1 LNHDA, CDR2 SQIVND (reference sequence). CDR3 protein: CASPWPTVWEQYF. CDR3 DNA: TGTGCCAGTCCATGGCCGACGGTATGGGAGCAGTACTTC.

This clone was observed once. The chain uses TRBV7-2 and TRBJ2-1; D may be TRBD1 (5 bases). Germline loops: CDR1 SGHTA, CDR2 FQGNSA. CDR3 length equals 14 residues. The V end was cut by 6 bases, the J end by 5 bases, with 14 bases between. CDR3 amino acids: CASRPTAANNEQFF. Here the CDR3 DNA reads TGTGCCAGCAGGCCGACAGCTGCGAACAATGAGCAGTTCTTC.

The chain joins TRBV3-1 (or the pseudogene TRBV3-2) to TRBJ1-2; unclear D gene. CDR3 length: 15 amino acids. V lost 1 base and J 0 bases, leaving 9 bases between the germline ends. Germline CDR1 LGHDT, CDR2 YNNKEL (reference sequence). Written as DNA, the CDR3 is TGTGCCAGCAGCCAAGGACACAGAGCTAACTATGGCTACACCTTC. Translating gives CASSQGHRANYGYTF.

The J gene is TRBJ1-5, the V gene TRBV28; possible D gene TRBD1, 5 bases. Germline V CDR1 and CDR2: MDHEN, SYDVKM. This CDR3 is built from 13 residues. Between the trimmed V and J ends, which lost 6 bases and 9 bases, there was a span of 15 bases. The CDR3 sequence: CASRGTPARPQHF. The CDR3 coding sequence is TGTGCCAGCAGGGGGACGCCGGCAAGGCCCCAGCATTTT.

The rearrangement uses TRBV6-1 and TRBJ1-4; D may be TRBD1 (5 bases). This CDR3 is 14 amino acids long. The ends were cut back, 3 bases at V and 3 bases at J, with 8 bases in the middle. Germline values: CDR1 MNHNS, CDR2 SASEGT. The CDR3 bases are TGTGCCAGCAGTGATGGGGGTTCTAATGAAAAACTGTTTTTT. Translation gives CASSDGGSNEKLFF.

The chain links TRBV5-1 to TRBJ2-3, with 11 bases lining up with TRBD2. Trimming took 0 bases from V and 7 from J; bases not matched to a gene: 7. The CDR3 spans 16 residues. In germline, CDR1 is SGHRS, CDR2 YFSETQ. Here the CDR3 DNA reads TGCGCCAGCAGCTTGGATAGCGGGGGGGGACCGAATACGCAGTATTTT. Amino acids: CASSLDSGGGPNTQYF.

The rearrangement links TRBV19 to TRBJ2-3, with D uncertain. The CDR3 consists of 14 residues. The germline gives CDR1 LNHDA, CDR2 SQIVND (reference sequence). The V end was cut by 3 bases, the J end by 0 bases, with 7 bases between. CDR3 sequence reads: CASSIQSSTDTQYF. The CDR3 bases are TGTGCCAGTAGTATCCAGTCTAGCACAGATACGCAGTATTTT.

The chain recombines TRBV7-2 with TRBJ2-5; possible D gene TRBD2, 6 bases. V dropped 4 bases and J dropped 3 bases, with 15 bases sitting between them. The V gene's germline CDR1 is SGHTA and CDR2 FQGNSA. This CDR3 contains 15 residues. CDR3 sequence (DNA): TGTGCCAGCAGCTACAACCAGGGAGGTAAAGAGACCCAGTACTTC. Its protein product is CASSYNQGGKETQYF.

This clone was counted a few times. J is TRBJ2-7 and V is TRBV11-1; unclear D gene. There are 11 residues in the CDR3. Germline CDR1 SGHAT, CDR2 FQDESV (reference sequence). Deletions cut 2 bases from V and 5 bases from J, with 4 bases between. Written as DNA, the CDR3 is TGTGCCAGCAGCTTAAACAACGAGCAGTACTTC. Protein product: CASSLNNEQYF. The whole variable domain, remainder taken from reference TRBV11-1 and TRBJ2-7, is EAEVAQSPRYKITEKSQAVAFWCDPISGHATLYWYRQILGQGPELLVQFQDESVVDDSQLPKDRFSAERLKGVDSTLKIQPAELGDSAMYLCASSLNNEQYFGPGTRLTVT.